Listed below are T cell receptor beta chains from one sample, sequenced in a study of graft-versus-host responses after intestinal transplantation. The antigens of these receptors remain unknown. Assay used: immunoSEQ multiplex PCR; TCRdb lists only in-frame clones, some missing. Among approximately 79,000 clones listed, roughly 80% were seen once. The starting material was unstimulated CD4+ T cells sorted from spleen or lymph node cells, obtained before intestinal transplant. Source of these receptors: a human donor who received an intestinal transplant. Both conserved end residues are part of each CDR3. Fields, in order: CDR3 DNA, CDR3 protein, J gene, V gene, clone size, D gene. The D gene is left open where the match is weak. Clone size is not always given. Where it is, it says once, few, many or a class for expanded clones.

DNA: TGTGCCAGCAGCTGGGGCTATGCGCGCCAGCAGTACTTC
CDR3: CASSWGYARQQYF
J: TRBJ2-7
V: TRBV5-4
size: NA
D: NA

DNA: TGCGCCAGCAGCCTGACTAGCGGGGTGAGCACAGATACGCAGTATTTT
CDR3: CASSLTSGVSTDTQYF
J: TRBJ2-3
V: TRBV5-1
size: NA
D: TRBD2

DNA: TGTGCCAGCAGTCCTCAAACTGCCGGGGCCCAGCATTTT
CDR3: CASSPQTAGAQHF
J: TRBJ1-5
V: TRBV6-6
size: few
D: NA

DNA: TGTGCCAGCAGCTCCAGGGTAGATGGGTACAATGAGCAGTTCTTC
CDR3: CASSSRVDGYNEQFF
J: TRBJ2-1
V: TRBV11-2
size: NA
D: NA

DNA: TGTGCCAGCAGCTTGCAGGGGGCCTACAATCAGCCCCAGCATTTT
CDR3: CASSLQGAYNQPQHF
J: TRBJ1-5
V: TRBV5-5
size: NA
D: TRBD1

DNA: TGTGCCAGCAGCTCACAGGGAAGAGTGACTGAAGCTTTCTTT
CDR3: CASSSQGRVTEAFF
J: TRBJ1-1
V: TRBV7-9
size: NA
D: NA

DNA: TGTGCCAGCTCACGGACAGGCGGGGAAAAACTGTTTTTT
CDR3: CASSRTGGEKLFF
J: TRBJ1-4
V: TRBV18
size: NA
D: TRBD1

DNA: TGTGCCAGCAGCCTGGAGTACAGGAATGAGCAGTTCTTC
CDR3: CASSLEYRNEQFF
J: TRBJ2-1
V: TRBV28
size: NA
D: NA

DNA: TGCGCCAGCAGCTTTGGGCAGACCCTTAACTATGGCTACACCTTC
CDR3: CASSFGQTLNYGYTF
J: TRBJ1-2
V: TRBV5-1
size: NA
D: NA

DNA: TGTGCCAGCGGACAGGGGGCGAACTATGGCTACACCTTC
CDR3: CASGQGANYGYTF
J: TRBJ1-2
V: TRBV5-8
size: NA
D: TRBD1

DNA: TGTGCCACCAGCCAAGGACAGGGGGGGAATGAGCAGTTCTTC
CDR3: CATSQGQGGNEQFF
J: TRBJ2-1
V: TRBV15
size: NA
D: TRBD1

DNA: TGTGCCAGCAGCCAAGAGGCCCGGGCCTACGAGCAGTACTTC
CDR3: CASSQEARAYEQYF
J: TRBJ2-7
V: TRBV4-2
size: NA
D: NA